This T cell receptor (beta chain) was captured by sequencing in a study of blood T cell repertoires in COVID-19. About the study: The analysed material was cDNA or gDNA that came from T cells, B-cell-depleted T cells, or PBMCs.

From germline, CDR1 is LNHDA and CDR2 SQIVND (reference sequence). This CDR3 has 15 amino acids. Trimming shortened V by 1 base and J by 0 bases, and 9 bases separated the two germline ends. Method: immunoSEQ multiplex PCR; TCRdb's copy keeps in-frame clones and lacks some. The sample includes around 250,000 clones, roughly 89% seen only once; the top ten take about 1.5%. The rearrangement links TRBV19 to TRBJ1-1, with D possibly TRBD1 on 5 matching bases. This sequence was found in a woman aged 40-49 years who had recovered from COVID-19. The sample consisted of peripheral blood. CDR3 region: CASSIGDRMNTEAFF. CDR3 sequence (DNA): TGTGCCAGTAGTATAGGCGACAGAATGAACACTGAAGCTTTCTTT.